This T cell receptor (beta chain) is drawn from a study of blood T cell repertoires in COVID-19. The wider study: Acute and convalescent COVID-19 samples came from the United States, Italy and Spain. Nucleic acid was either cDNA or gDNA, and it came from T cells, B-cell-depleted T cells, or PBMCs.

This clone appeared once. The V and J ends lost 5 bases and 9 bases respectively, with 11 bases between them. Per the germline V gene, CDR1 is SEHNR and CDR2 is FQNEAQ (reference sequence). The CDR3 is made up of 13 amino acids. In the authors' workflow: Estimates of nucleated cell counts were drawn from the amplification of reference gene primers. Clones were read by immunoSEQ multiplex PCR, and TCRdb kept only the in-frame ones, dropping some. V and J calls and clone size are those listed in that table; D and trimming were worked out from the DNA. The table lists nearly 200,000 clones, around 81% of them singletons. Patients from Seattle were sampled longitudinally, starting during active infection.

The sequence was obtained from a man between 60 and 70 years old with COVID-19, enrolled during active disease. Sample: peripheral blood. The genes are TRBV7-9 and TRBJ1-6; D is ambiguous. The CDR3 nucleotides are TGTGCCAGCAGCCCCCCACGGGGTTCACCCCTCCACTTT. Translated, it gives CASSPPRGSPLHF.